This is a list of T cell receptor beta chains from one sample in a study of beta chain features in type 1 diabetes. Here immunoSEQ multiplex PCR was the method, and the copy in TCRdb shows in-frame clones only, minus some. This sample has 630,000 or so clones, with roughly 13% found just once. Sequencing was done on a sample of naive CD4+ T cells from blood. The receptor source for this set is a man younger than 30 with type 1 diabetes. The CDR3 runs from the conserved cysteine through the conserved F or W. The D gene is left open where the match is weak. For some rows the clone size is stated as once, few or many, or as a class when expanded; others skip it.

D gene	CDR3 length	clone size	V gene	J gene	CDR3 protein	CDR3 DNA
NA	12	NA	TRBV7-2	TRBJ1-3	CASSPGGNTIYF	TGTGCCAGCAGCCCCGGCGGAAACACCATATATTTT
NA	17	NA	TRBV7-2	TRBJ2-5	CASSFTARGQIQETQYF	TGTGCCAGCAGTTTCACAGCGCGGGGGCAGATCCAAGAGACCCAGTACTTC
TRBD2	15	NA	TRBV5-4	TRBJ2-3	CASSSPGLGTDTQYF	TGTGCCAGCAGCTCCCCGGGACTAGGCACAGATACGCAGTATTTT
NA	14	NA	TRBV6-6	TRBJ1-5	CASTAGYSNQPQHF	TGTGCCAGCACTGCAGGGTATAGCAATCAGCCCCAGCATTTT
TRBD1	16	NA	TRBV7-9	TRBJ2-2	CASSFGQGANTGELFF	TGTGCCAGCAGCTTCGGACAGGGGGCGAACACCGGGGAGCTGTTTTTT
NA	12	NA	TRBV30	TRBJ2-2	CAWSPGAGELFF	TGTGCCTGGAGTCCGGGGGCCGGGGAGCTGTTTTTT
NA	13	NA	TRBV7-9	TRBJ2-2	CASSLSGIGELFF	TGTGCCAGCAGCTTAAGTGGTATCGGGGAGCTGTTTTTT
TRBD2	15	NA	TRBV7-9	TRBJ2-1	CASSTTGLAGNEQFF	TGTGCCAGCAGCACGACGGGACTAGCGGGAAATGAGCAGTTCTTC
NA	15	few	TRBV15	TRBJ1-2	CATSRVLLSGYGYTF	TGTGCCACCAGCAGAGTACTCCTCTCCGGCTATGGCTACACCTTC
NA	15	NA	TRBV2	TRBJ2-3	CASSEVQGITDTQYF	TGTGCCAGCAGTGAGGTCCAGGGGATAACAGATACGCAGTATTTT
TRBD1	12	few	TRBV30	TRBJ1-1	CAWRGGNTEAFF	TGTGCCTGGAGAGGGGGCAACACTGAAGCTTTCTTT
TRBD1	13	few	TRBV18	TRBJ1-2	CASSQDRGYGYTF	TGTGCCAGCTCACAGGACAGGGGATATGGCTACACCTTC
NA	15	few	TRBV28	TRBJ1-1	CASSTPGHLGAEAFF	TGTGCCAGCTCTACTCCGGGTCACCTTGGCGCTGAAGCTTTCTTT
NA	9	NA	TRBV20-1	TRBJ1-2	CSPLGGYTF	TGCAGCCCTTTAGGGGGCTACACCTTC
TRBD2	13	NA	TRBV6-6	TRBJ2-5	CASSYQGGETQYF	TGTGCCAGCAGTTACCAGGGAGGGGAGACCCAGTACTTC
TRBD2	15	few	TRBV5-1	TRBJ2-1	CASSQVAGGSNEQFF	TGCGCCAGCAGCCAAGTAGCGGGAGGGTCCAATGAGCAGTTCTTC